The next 32 T cell receptor beta chains were all read from a single sample in a study of cytomegalovirus exposure and HLA in healthy donors. PCR employed 60 Vbeta and 13 Jbeta primers. The repertoire was sequenced with immunoSEQ multiplex PCR; TCRdb's copy has only in-frame clones and lacks some. Of under 200,000 clones listed, 75% to 90% are singletons. The sample taken for sequencing was PBMCs. These receptors originate from a human donor in good health.

This clone was observed a handful of times. CDR3 sequence (DNA): TGTGCCAGCGGGGGACAGATCTCCTACGAGCAGTACTTC. It translates to CASGGQISYEQYF. The chain recombines TRBV6-5 with TRBJ2-7; TRBD1 agrees at 7 bases. The CDR3 is 13 amino acids. Germline V gives CDR1 MNHEY, CDR2 SVGAGI. V lost 8 bases, J lost 0 bases, and 4 bases stayed unmatched.

A single count supports this clone. The chain recombines TRBV9 with TRBJ1-1, with D possibly being TRBD1 (5 bases). Germline V gene data show CDR1 as SGDLS and CDR2 as YYNGEE. The CDR3 extends over 13 amino acids. Trimming stripped 1 base from V and 11 bases from J, with 15 bases between. CDR3 bases: TGTGCCAGCAGCGTATCGTCCGGGGCGGGGGCTTTCTTT. The encoded protein is CASSVSSGAGAFF.

The chain has TRBV7-2 and TRBJ2-5; no clear D gene. V gave up 5 bases and J gave up 4 bases, with 8 bases separating them. CDR3 length equals 12 residues. From germline, CDR1 is SGHTA and CDR2 FQGNSA. The CDR3 sequence: CASSETRETQYF. CDR3 sequence (DNA): TGTGCCAGCAGCGAAACACGAGAGACCCAGTACTTC.

The rearrangement uses TRBV2 and TRBJ1-6, with D tentatively TRBD1 (5 bases). The V end was cut by 5 bases, the J end by 9 bases, with 11 bases between. The CDR3 runs 13 residues. CDR1 is SNHLY and CDR2 is FYNNEI in the germline V gene. CDR3: CASSRGVGSPLHF. DNA of the CDR3: TGTGCCAGCAGTCGGGGGGTAGGTTCACCCCTCCACTTT.

A single count supports this clone. V usage is TRBV7-2 and J usage is TRBJ2-3; TRBD1 might be the D (6 bases). The germline CDR1 and CDR2 sequences are SGHTA and FQGNSA. CDR3 length: 16 amino acids. The V end lost 5 bases, the J end lost 1 base, and 16 bases lay between the germline ends. Here the CDR3 DNA reads TGTGCCAGCAGCACCACAGGGTTGGCTGGCACAGATACGCAGTATTTT. Encoded protein: CASSTTGLAGTDTQYF.

The rearrangement joins TRBV27 to TRBJ2-2; the D is unclear. The CDR3 is 12 amino acids. Trimming left V 7 bases short and J 1 base short, with 4 bases between. Germline V lookup: CDR1 MNHEY, CDR2 SMNVEV (reference sequence). The CDR3 DNA follows: TGTGCCAGCAACGGGAACACCGGGGAGCTGTTTTTT. This codes for CASNGNTGELFF.

This chain uses TRBV11-2 with TRBJ2-7; 7 bases line up with TRBD1. CDR3 length equals 15 residues. Germline lookup yields CDR1 SGHAT and CDR2 FQNNGV. V lost 2 bases and J lost 2; bases outside the gene matches: 6. The CDR3 bases are TGTGCCAGCAGCTTATTTCAGGACAGGACCTACGAGCAGTACTTC. It yields the protein CASSLFQDRTYEQYF. Combining the CDR3 with reference TRBV11-2 and TRBJ2-7 gives the whole variable domain EAGVAQSPRYKIIEKRQSVAFWCNPISGHATLYWYQQILGQGPKLLIQFQNNGVVDDSQLPKDRFSAERLKGVDSTLKIQPAKLEDSAVYLCASSLFQDRTYEQYFGPGTRLTVT.

This clone was seen only once. The chain recombines TRBV19 with TRBJ1-1; D is undetermined. Germline loops: CDR1 LNHDA, CDR2 SQIVND (reference sequence). V lost 1 base and J lost 11, with 14 bases in between. This CDR3 is 13 amino acids long. The CDR3 DNA reads as TGTGCCAGTAGTATAGGTCAGGCCGTTGGGGCTTTCTTT. Its translation is CASSIGQAVGAFF.

The chain links TRBV6-1 to TRBJ2-3; TRBD2 matches 14 bases. The germline gives CDR1 MNHNS, CDR2 SASEGT. V was clipped by 4 bases and J by 6 bases; unmatched bases: 9. The CDR3 has 17 residues. The CDR3 region is CASSVQTSGGADDTQYF. CDR3 nucleotides: TGTGCCAGCAGTGTGCAGACTAGCGGGGGGGCCGATGATACGCAGTATTTT.

For this clone: The junction does not match germline at one end; this may be a read error. The chain uses TRBV7-3 and TRBJ2-2, with 7 bases fitting TRBD1. The germline gives CDR1 SGHTA, CDR2 FQGTGA. CDR3 size: 17 residues. For the CDR3, the DNA is TGTGCCAGCAGCTCGGCAGGGGGTACGGGGAACATCGGGGAGCTGTTTTTT. Protein sequence: CASSSAGGTGNIGELFF.

This chain connects TRBV7-2 to TRBJ2-6, with D perhaps matching TRBD2 (5 bases). Looked up from germline, CDR1 is SGHTA and CDR2 is FQGNSA. V dropped 3 bases and J dropped 4 bases, with 13 bases sitting between them. The CDR3 runs 16 residues. The CDR3 coding sequence is TGTGCCAGCAGCTTGAGCGGAGACTCCGGGGCCAACGTCCTGACTTTC. It translates to CASSLSGDSGANVLTF.

In regard to this clone: Sequence at one end of the junction differs from germline and may be a read error. The chain carries TRBV7-7 and TRBJ2-1; the match to TRBD1 covers 7 bases. Germline lookup yields CDR1 SSHAT and CDR2 FNYEAQ (reference sequence). The CDR3 has 13 residues. CDR3 DNA: TGTGCTAGCAGCTTAGACAGGGAGAATGAGCAGTTCTTC. Translating gives CASSLDRENEQFF.

This clone appeared a single time. The CDR3 nucleotides are TGTGCCAGCAGCAGGATTTTTACAGGGGGGACTGAAGCTTTCTTT. Translation: CASSRIFTGGTEAFF. This sequence joins TRBV7-9 and TRBJ1-1, with 8 bases aligning to TRBD1. Germline CDR1 is SEHNR and CDR2 is FQNEAQ (reference sequence). V shed 5 bases, J shed 5 bases, and the junction held 10 bases outside the gene matches. There are 15 residues in the CDR3. The full variable domain, with the rest looked up from reference TRBV7-9 and TRBJ1-1, is DTGVSQNPRHKITKRGQNVTFRCDPISEHNRLYWYRQTLGQGPEFLTYFQNEAQLEKSRLLSDRFSAERPKGSFSTLEIQRTEQGDSAMYLCASSRIFTGGTEAFFGQGTRLTVV.

This clone came up a few times. The chain employs TRBV29-1 and TRBJ2-2; D is unclear. The CDR3 totals 12 residues. V was shortened by 7 bases and J by 6 bases, with 12 bases between the two germline ends. Germline V gene sequence: CDR1 SQVTM, CDR2 ANQGSEA. CDR3 sequence reads: CSATLSAGELFF. The CDR3 DNA sequence: TGCAGCGCCACCCTTAGTGCCGGGGAGCTGTTTTTT.

The chain uses TRBV6-1 and TRBJ2-7; D is uncertain. Trimming pared 3 bases from V and 1 base from J, leaving 13 bases between. CDR1 MNHNS and CDR2 SASEGT come from the germline V gene. There are 15 residues in the CDR3. The CDR3 sequence is CASSDPPRRSYEQYF. CDR3 DNA: TGTGCCAGCAGTGATCCCCCCCGGCGGTCCTACGAGCAGTACTTC.

This chain joins TRBV29-1 and TRBJ2-7; D not certain. V lost 6 bases and J 3 bases, leaving 6 bases between the germline ends. The CDR3 totals 10 residues. The germline CDR1 and CDR2 sequences are SQVTM and ANQGSEA. The CDR3 reads CSVVSYEQYF. The CDR3 DNA follows: TGCAGCGTCGTGAGCTACGAGCAGTACTTC.

The CDR3 loop reads CAISNDRDTGELFF. CDR3 in DNA: TGTGCCATCAGTAACGACAGGGACACCGGGGAGCTGTTTTTT. The chain is built from TRBV10-3 and TRBJ2-2, with TRBD1 matching over 7 bases. CDR1 is ENHRY, CDR2 SYGVKD, per germline. The CDR3 totals 14 residues. Trimming cost V 5 bases and J 3 bases; bases outside gene matches: 3.

V usage is TRBV4-3 and J usage is TRBJ2-7; 12 bases fit TRBD2. V lost 0 bases and J lost 3; bases outside the gene matches: 9. The CDR3 is 18 residues long. Germline CDR1 reads LGHNA; CDR2 reads YSLEER. DNA of the CDR3: TGCGCCAGCAGCCAAGAAAATTTCAGACTAGCGGGGGACTACGAGCAGTACTTC. Its translation: CASSQENFRLAGDYEQYF.

This chain joins TRBV19 and TRBJ2-7; 10 nucleotides align to TRBD1. The V gene end was trimmed by 0 bases and the J gene end by 10 bases; junction bases not matched to a gene: 9. The CDR3 sequence is 15 residues long. Germline-derived CDR1 and CDR2 are LNHDA and SQIVND (reference sequence). The DNA for the CDR3 is TGTGCCAGTAGTATAGACACGACAGGGGGCGAAAGACAGTACTTC. This gives the protein CASSIDTTGGERQYF. The full variable domain, in which reference TRBV19 and TRBJ2-7 provide the parts outside the CDR3, is DGGITQSPKYLFRKEGQNVTLSCEQNLNHDAMYWYRQDPGQGLRLIYYSQIVNDFQKGDIAEGYSVSREKKESFPLTVTSAQKNPTAFYLCASSIDTTGGERQYFGPGTRLTVT.

This chain joins TRBV5-1 and TRBJ1-2; D not certain. The CDR3 loop spans 13 amino acids. Per germline, CDR1 SGHRS and CDR2 YFSETQ. The V end lost 0 bases, the J end lost 5 bases, and 8 bases lay between the germline ends. As DNA, the CDR3 is TGCGCCAGCAGCTTGGAACAGAAATATGGCTACACCTTC. Amino acids: CASSLEQKYGYTF.

This chain links TRBV4-3 with TRBJ1-1, with D perhaps matching TRBD1 (5 bases). Deletions cut 0 bases from V and 0 bases from J, with 14 bases between. The CDR3 loop spans 17 amino acids. Germline values: CDR1 LGHNA, CDR2 YSLEER. The CDR3 DNA reads TGCGCCAGCAGCCAAGATCTTTACGACAGCCTGAACACTGAAGCTTTCTTT. It specifies CASSQDLYDSLNTEAFF.

The genes are TRBV10-3 and TRBJ1-4, with D perhaps TRBD1 (5 bases). Germline CDR1 is ENHRY and CDR2 is SYGVKD. V lost 0 bases and J 6 bases, leaving 11 bases between the germline ends. The CDR3 runs to 15 residues. CDR3 DNA sequence: TGTGCCATCAGTGAGTCAGGGGCCTCTGATGAAAAACTGTTTTTT. Translating gives CAISESGASDEKLFF.

The chain employs TRBV7-2 and TRBJ2-3, with D unresolved. Trimming pared 1 base from V and 6 bases from J, leaving 8 bases between. This CDR3 has 13 amino acids. CDR1 is SGHTA and CDR2 is FQGNSA in the germline V gene. The CDR3 DNA follows: TGTGCCAGCAGCTTAGTCCCCGGGGATACGCAGTATTTT. This translates into CASSLVPGDTQYF. Variable domain in full (rest from reference TRBV7-2 and TRBJ2-3): GAGVSQSPSNKVTEKGKDVELRCDPISGHTALYWYRQSLGQGLEFLIYFQGNSAPDKSGLPSDRFSAERTGGSVSTLTIQRTQQEDSAVYLCASSLVPGDTQYFGPGTRLTVL.

The chain links TRBV10-3 to TRBJ2-5; 7 nucleotides agree with TRBD2. The CDR3 runs to 16 residues. Germline trimming cut 7 bases from V and 0 bases from J; bases unmatched to any gene: 11. The germline V gene has CDR1 ENHRY and CDR2 SYGVKD. CDR3 amino acids: CAIKPAAGQYQETQYF. CDR3 coding DNA: TGTGCCATCAAGCCAGCAGCGGGGCAGTACCAAGAGACCCAGTACTTC.

V and J are TRBV18 and TRBJ1-5, with D hard to call. CDR1 and CDR2 (germline): KGHSH, LQKENI. V shed 2 bases and J shed 3 bases, with 8 bases lying between them. The CDR3 totals 14 residues. The CDR3 is CASSPGQPNQPQHF. DNA for the CDR3: TGTGCCAGCTCACCAGGGCAGCCCAATCAGCCCCAGCATTTT.

The chain carries TRBV6-6 and TRBJ1-3; no clear D. The CDR3 covers 15 residues. Germline V CDR1 and CDR2: MNHNY, SVGAGI (reference sequence). Trimming left V 0 bases short and J 3 bases short, with 9 bases between. The CDR3 spells CASSYSPKIGNTIYF. The CDR3 nucleotides are TGTGCCAGCAGTTACTCTCCAAAAATTGGAAACACCATATATTTT.

This clone occurred a few times. V is TRBV7-9 and J is TRBJ1-1; D is unclear. The CDR3 contains 13 residues. Trimming pared 5 bases from V and 0 bases from J, leaving 7 bases between. CDR1 is SEHNR, CDR2 FQNEAQ, per germline (reference sequence). CDR3 nucleotide sequence: TGTGCCAGCAGCCCAACGGTGAACACTGAAGCTTTCTTT. Translated, it gives CASSPTVNTEAFF.

The rearrangement uses TRBV7-2 and TRBJ1-2; 7 bases line up with TRBD1. Germline V gene data show CDR1 as SGHTA and CDR2 as FQGNSA. Trimming at V came to 6 bases and at J to 5 bases, leaving 9 bases not matched to a gene. The CDR3 extends over 14 amino acids. The CDR3 here is CASRFGDRDYGYTF. DNA for the CDR3: TGTGCCAGCAGGTTCGGGGACAGAGATTATGGCTACACCTTC.

V is TRBV7-2 and J is TRBJ2-3, with a tentative D call TRBD2 (7 bases). This CDR3 is 16 amino acids long. Per the germline V gene, CDR1 is SGHTA and CDR2 is FQGNSA. The ends were cut back, 4 bases at V and 7 bases at J, with 21 bases in the middle. The CDR3, as DNA: TGTGCCAGCAGCTCACCTACCCGGGGGGCAGGATATACGCAGTATTTT. Residues: CASSSPTRGAGYTQYF.

The chain combines TRBV5-6 with TRBJ2-5, with 8 positions matching TRBD1. V lost 0 bases and J lost 5; bases outside the gene matches: 9. This CDR3 has 16 residues. The germline CDR1 and CDR2 sequences are SGHDT and YYEEEE. As DNA, the CDR3 is TGTGCCAGCAGCTTGGAATTGGACAGGGTCGGGGAGACCCAGTACTTC. This encodes CASSLELDRVGETQYF.

The CDR3 DNA reads as TGTGCCAGCAGTCTAGCGGGGGGACCCTACAATGAGCAGTTCTTC. This encodes CASSLAGGPYNEQFF. The chain is built from TRBV2 and TRBJ2-1; 11 nucleotides match TRBD2. The CDR3 runs to 15 residues. The germline gives CDR1 SNHLY, CDR2 FYNNEI. Unmatched junction bases numbered 2, after V lost 5 bases and J lost 2 bases.

This clone was counted a single time. The rearrangement joins TRBV9 to TRBJ2-2, with 9 nucleotides matching TRBD1. Per the germline V gene, CDR1 is SGDLS and CDR2 is YYNGEE. The V segment lost 4 bases and the J segment 1 base; nucleotides outside the gene matches: 8. The length of the CDR3 is 17 residues. CDR3: CASSLPRGQGNTGELFF. The CDR3 nucleotides are TGTGCCAGCAGCTTACCCCGGGGACAGGGGAACACCGGGGAGCTGTTTTTT.